The 2 T cell receptor beta chains below all came from one sample that was sequenced in a study of blood T cell repertoires in COVID-19. Sequenced by immunoSEQ multiplex PCR; TCRdb stores in-frame clones only, minus some. In the table there are fewer than 85,000 clones, around 85% of which are singletons. Sequenced sample: peripheral blood. These TCRs come from a man older than 75 with acute or convalescent COVID-19.

This clone was observed a single time. V and J are TRBV2 and TRBJ2-7, with D maybe TRBD1 (5 bases). CDR3 size: 14 residues. Germline V lookup: CDR1 SNHLY, CDR2 FYNNEI. Trimming took 2 bases from V and 2 from J, leaving 10 bases between them. Here the CDR3 reads CASSELGPTYEQYF. DNA for the CDR3: TGTGCCAGCAGTGAATTGGGGCCAACCTACGAGCAGTACTTC. The whole variable domain, filled in from reference TRBV2 and TRBJ2-7, reads EPEVTQTPSHQVTQMGQEVILRCVPISNHLYFYWYRQILGQKVEFLVSFYNNEISEKSEIFDDQFSVERPDGSNFTLKIRSTKLEDSAMYFCASSELGPTYEQYFGPGTRLTVT.

This chain uses TRBV27 with TRBJ2-5; tentative D call: TRBD2 (6 bases). Looked up from germline, CDR1 is MNHEY and CDR2 is SMNVEV (reference sequence). The CDR3 runs to 13 residues. Trimming removed 5 bases from V and 2 bases from J, with 9 bases in between. CDR3: CASSNAGQETQYF. DNA for the CDR3: TGTGCCAGCAGTAACGCGGGACAAGAGACCCAGTACTTC.